Listed below are T cell receptor beta chains from one sample, sequenced in a study of cytomegalovirus exposure and HLA in healthy donors. Some clones are missing from TCRdb's copy, which holds only in-frame ones; the method was immunoSEQ multiplex PCR. The data contain some 170,000 clones, 55% to 75% of them seen just once; the ten biggest clones take up about 2.5%. Sequencing was carried out using PBMCs. All receptors come from a human donor in good health. CDR3s include the opening cysteine and the closing phenylalanine or tryptophan. The order of the fields is V gene, CDR3 length, clone size, J gene, D gene, CDR3 protein, CDR3 DNA. The D gene is left open where the match is weak. Clone size is not always given. Where it is, it says once, few, many or a class for expanded clones.

V gene: TRBV19; CDR3 length: 15; clone size: once; J gene: TRBJ2-2; D gene: TRBD1; CDR3 protein: CASSLNPRGPGELFF; CDR3 DNA: TGTGCCAGTAGTTTAAACCCCAGGGGGCCCGGGGAGCTGTTTTTT
V gene: TRBV6-4; CDR3 length: 14; clone size: NA; J gene: TRBJ2-3; D gene: TRBD2; CDR3 protein: CASSRDYSTDTQYF; CDR3 DNA: TGTGCCAGCAGTCGGGACTATTCCACAGATACGCAGTATTTT
V gene: TRBV11-3; CDR3 length: 15; clone size: once; J gene: TRBJ2-1; D gene: TRBD2; CDR3 protein: CASSLLAGDYNEQFF; CDR3 DNA: TGTGCCAGCAGCTTACTAGCGGGGGACTACAATGAGCAGTTCTTC
V gene: TRBV7-9; CDR3 length: 16; clone size: NA; J gene: TRBJ2-7; D gene: TRBD2; CDR3 protein: CASSLPGGVGSYEQYF; CDR3 DNA: TGTGCCAGCAGCTTACCGGGGGGGGTCGGCTCCTACGAGCAGTACTTC
V gene: TRBV6-1; CDR3 length: 12; clone size: NA; J gene: TRBJ1-5; D gene: NA; CDR3 protein: CASSEALTEKHF; CDR3 DNA: TGTGCCAGCAGTGAAGCGCTGACAGAAAAGCATTTT
V gene: TRBV5-1; CDR3 length: 15; clone size: few; J gene: TRBJ2-1; D gene: TRBD1; CDR3 protein: CASSIRDRGLGEQFF; CDR3 DNA: TGCGCCAGCAGCATCCGGGACAGGGGACTAGGTGAGCAGTTCTTC
V gene: TRBV2; CDR3 length: 12; clone size: NA; J gene: TRBJ2-1; D gene: NA; CDR3 protein: CARGRSGTEQFF; CDR3 DNA: TGTGCCAGGGGACGGAGTGGGACAGAGCAGTTCTTC
V gene: TRBV7-6; CDR3 length: 16; clone size: NA; J gene: TRBJ2-7; D gene: NA; CDR3 protein: CASSRFPKGFSYEQYF; CDR3 DNA: TGTGCCAGCAGCCGTTTCCCCAAGGGGTTCTCCTACGAGCAGTACTTC
V gene: TRBV7-2; CDR3 length: 17; clone size: NA; J gene: TRBJ2-1; D gene: TRBD1; CDR3 protein: CASSASYSGGWVNEQFF; CDR3 DNA: TGTGCCAGCAGCGCCTCCTATTCAGGGGGCTGGGTCAATGAGCAGTTCTTC
V gene: TRBV18; CDR3 length: 14; clone size: NA; J gene: TRBJ1-1; D gene: NA; CDR3 protein: CASSSAQGNTEAFF; CDR3 DNA: TGTGCCAGCTCGTCCGCTCAGGGGAACACTGAAGCTTTCTTT
V gene: TRBV7-9; CDR3 length: 12; clone size: NA; J gene: TRBJ1-1; D gene: NA; CDR3 protein: CASSLSRSEAFF; CDR3 DNA: TGTGCCAGCAGCTTATCGAGGTCTGAAGCTTTCTTT
V gene: TRBV7-8; CDR3 length: 13; clone size: NA; J gene: TRBJ2-7; D gene: NA; CDR3 protein: CASSLGAEYEQYF; CDR3 DNA: TGTGCCAGCAGCTTGGGGGCGGAGTACGAGCAGTACTTC
V gene: TRBV29-1; CDR3 length: 16; clone size: NA; J gene: TRBJ2-3; D gene: TRBD2; CDR3 protein: CSVEDTGTSYFNTQYF; CDR3 DNA: TGCAGCGTTGAAGATACCGGGACTAGCTATTTTAATACGCAGTATTTT
V gene: TRBV20-1; CDR3 length: 11; clone size: NA; J gene: TRBJ2-1; D gene: NA; CDR3 protein: CSARRGNEQFF; CDR3 DNA: TGCAGTGCTAGGAGAGGCAATGAGCAGTTCTTC
V gene: TRBV30; CDR3 length: 14; clone size: NA; J gene: TRBJ1-4; D gene: NA; CDR3 protein: CAWSVGGGFEKLFF; CDR3 DNA: TGTGCCTGGAGTGTAGGGGGAGGGTTTGAAAAACTGTTTTTT